These T cell receptor beta chains were read from a single sample in a study of identical twins. MiXCR, applied by TCRdb to the 5' RACE reads, yields one record per CDR3 protein. The table shows some 1,600,000 distinct CDR3 sequences, with around a third occurring only once. The source material was cord blood. The source is a newborn girl in good health. CDR3s include the opening cysteine and the closing phenylalanine or tryptophan. The D gene is left open where the match is weak. A clone size is listed for some rows: how often the clone was seen (once, few, many), or a class if it is expanded.

CDR3nt: TGTGCCAGCAGCTTATGGGGACTAGCGTCTCACGAGCAGTACTTC; CDR3aa: CASSLWGLASHEQYF; j_gene: TRBJ2-7; abundance: NA; d_gene: TRBD2; v_gene: TRBV7-2
CDR3nt: TGCAGTGCTAGAGGGGGGCAGGGCTACTACAATGAGCAGTTCTTC; CDR3aa: CSARGGQGYYNEQFF; j_gene: TRBJ2-1; abundance: NA; d_gene: NA; v_gene: TRBV20-1
CDR3nt: TGCGCCAGCAGCTTGGAAGGACAGGGTGAGGGGGCCCTCACTGAAGCTTTCTTT; CDR3aa: CASSLEGQGEGALTEAFF; j_gene: TRBJ1-1; abundance: NA; d_gene: TRBD1; v_gene: TRBV5-1
CDR3nt: TGTGCCAGCAGTTTTCGAGGCAGGAGGGTCCGAGATACGCAGTATTTT; CDR3aa: CASSFRGRRVRDTQYF; j_gene: TRBJ2-3; abundance: few; d_gene: NA; v_gene: TRBV12-3/TRBV12-4
CDR3nt: TGTGCCAGCAGTTTACATGATGGGTATCAGCCCCAGCATTTT; CDR3aa: CASSLHDGYQPQHF; j_gene: TRBJ1-5; abundance: few; d_gene: NA; v_gene: TRBV12-3/TRBV12-4
CDR3nt: TGTGCCAGCAGCACACGGGGAGATCAGCCCCAGCATTTT; CDR3aa: CASSTRGDQPQHF; j_gene: TRBJ1-5; abundance: NA; d_gene: NA; v_gene: TRBV12-3/TRBV12-4
CDR3nt: TGTGCCAGCAGCTCAATACCCCTAGCCCCAGATGCGCAGTATTTT; CDR3aa: CASSSIPLAPDAQYF; j_gene: TRBJ2-3; abundance: NA; d_gene: NA; v_gene: TRBV11-2
CDR3nt: TGTGCCAGCAGCCCTATGGGACTAGCGGGAAGGGCCTACAATGAGCAGTTCTTC; CDR3aa: CASSPMGLAGRAYNEQFF; j_gene: TRBJ2-1; abundance: NA; d_gene: TRBD2; v_gene: TRBV7-2
CDR3nt: TGCAGTGCTAGGCAGGGGGCAGACACCATATATTTT; CDR3aa: CSARQGADTIYF; j_gene: TRBJ1-3; abundance: NA; d_gene: TRBD1; v_gene: TRBV20-1
CDR3nt: TGTGCCAGCAGTGCCCTTGGTGAGCAGTTCTTC; CDR3aa: CASSALGEQFF; j_gene: TRBJ2-1; abundance: many; d_gene: NA; v_gene: TRBV2
CDR3nt: TGCGCCAGCAGCTTGGCCGGGACAGGCATTAACTATGGCTACACCTTC; CDR3aa: CASSLAGTGINYGYTF; j_gene: TRBJ1-2; abundance: many; d_gene: TRBD1; v_gene: TRBV5-1